The present T cell receptor (beta chain) was sequenced within a study of T cell repertoires in cytomegalovirus infection. Study at large: Indicated by public TCR beta signatures were CMV infection and matching HLA type. Overall study findings and caveats: What dominated the ex vivo response were HLA-C-restricted CMV-specific TCR beta clonotypes.

MiXCR, run by TCRdb on the reads, gives a single entry per CDR3 protein. There are roughly 990,000 distinct CDR3 sequences in the sample; around a third occur only once, and roughly 13% lies in the top ten. Germline-derived CDR1 and CDR2 are MNHEY and SVGAGI. This CDR3 has 14 amino acids. V lost 1 base and J lost 7, with 13 bases in between. With regard to this clonotype: What it recognizes is unknown.

The V call is TRBV6-5, the J call TRBJ1-2, with D maybe TRBD1 (5 bases). The sample here was cultured CD8+ T cells from PBMCs, taken from culture after CMV antigen stimulation. This TCR was sampled from a human donor in good health (CMV status not recorded). Some clones in this sample may be carry-over from other donors' samples. This CDR3 reads CASSYLTVNSGYTF. In DNA, the CDR3 is TGTGCCAGCAGTTACTTGACAGTTAACAGTGGCTACACCTTC.